Listed below are T cell receptor beta chains from one sample, sequenced in a study of blood T cell repertoires in COVID-19. Clones were read by immunoSEQ multiplex PCR, and TCRdb kept only the in-frame ones, dropping some. The table records roughly 150,000 clones, about 82% of them present only once. Material for sequencing was peripheral blood. The receptors come from a woman over 75 with COVID-19, enrolled during active disease. CDR3s include the opening cysteine and the closing phenylalanine or tryptophan. D genes are given only for firm matches. Not all rows give a size; the values are once, few, many and, for expanded clones, a class.

TRBV10-3,TRBD1,.,TRBJ1-2,CAIKETGVNGYTF,TGTGCCATCAAAGAGACAGGGGTTAATGGCTACACCTTC
TRBV18,.,.,TRBJ1-1,CASSPSAGEAFF,TGTGCCAGCTCACCAAGCGCAGGGGAAGCTTTCTTT
TRBV18,TRBD1,.,TRBJ2-5,CASSPRTGGKETQYF,TGTGCCAGCTCACCGCGGACAGGGGGCAAAGAGACCCAGTACTTC
TRBV18,.,.,TRBJ1-6,CASSPPSVLSSYNSPLHF,TGTGCCAGCTCACCACCGAGCGTTCTCAGCTCCTATAATTCACCCCTCCACTTT
TRBV5-1,TRBD2,.,TRBJ2-2,CASSRTRYSSGGTGELFF,TGCGCCAGCAGCCGTACTAGGTATTCTAGCGGGGGCACCGGGGAGCTGTTTTTT
TRBV2,.,.,TRBJ2-3,CASILEQPIANTQYF,TGTGCCAGCATTCTGGAGCAGCCCATTGCAAATACGCAGTATTTT
TRBV9,TRBD1,few,TRBJ1-4,CASSGAGTGDEKLFF,TGTGCCAGCAGCGGCGCCGGGACAGGGGACGAAAAACTGTTTTTT
TRBV19,TRBD1,.,TRBJ1-5,CASTLDRAFGNQPQHF,TGTGCCAGTACCCTCGACAGGGCTTTTGGCAATCAGCCCCAGCATTTT
TRBV25-1,TRBD2,.,TRBJ2-7,CASSLAGLTYEQYF,TGTGCCAGCTCCTTAGCGGGGCTTACCTACGAGCAGTACTTC
TRBV3-1/TRBV3-2,.,.,TRBJ2-1,CASSQGARERLFF,TGTGCCAGCAGCCAAGGGGCCCGGGAGCGGTTGTTCTTC
TRBV5-1,.,once,TRBJ2-1,CASSLGRSSYNEQFF,TGCGCCAGCAGCTTGGGACGGAGCTCCTACAATGAGCAGTTCTTC
TRBV9,TRBD1,.,TRBJ2-2,CASSDLQGAGGELFF,TGTGCCAGCAGCGACTTACAGGGGGCAGGCGGGGAGCTGTTTTTT
TRBV6-5,TRBD2,.,TRBJ2-4,CASRPGLAQNIQYF,TGTGCCAGCAGACCGGGACTAGCACAAAACATTCAGTACTTC
TRBV2,TRBD1,.,TRBJ1-2,CATQGQGNYGYTF,TGTGCCACCCAGGGACAGGGAAACTATGGCTACACCTTC
TRBV6-6,TRBD1,.,TRBJ1-2,CASSYPTGGGSAGYTF,TGTGCCAGCAGTTACCCAACAGGGGGCGGGTCTGCTGGGTACACCTTC
TRBV15,.,.,TRBJ1-5,CATSRGGGSNQPQHF,TGTGCCACCAGCAGAGGTGGAGGGAGCAATCAGCCCCAGCATTTT
TRBV28,.,.,TRBJ1-3,CASSPPGRNTIYF,TGTGCCAGCAGTCCCCCCGGTCGAAACACCATATATTTT
TRBV3-1/TRBV3-2,TRBD1,few,TRBJ1-2,CASSQGALTGDYGYTF,TGTGCCAGCAGCCAAGGAGCCCTCACAGGGGACTATGGCTACACCTTC
TRBV5-4,TRBD2,.,TRBJ2-3,CASSPGTSGRAFSTDTQYF,TGTGCCAGCAGTCCCGGGACTAGCGGGAGGGCCTTTAGCACAGATACGCAGTATTTT
TRBV11-2,TRBD1,.,TRBJ1-1,CASSLDSRGRWTEAFF,TGTGCCAGCAGCTTAGATTCTAGGGGGCGATGGACTGAAGCTTTCTTT
TRBV12-3/TRBV12-4,.,.,TRBJ2-1,CASSFLSRNEQFF,TGTGCCAGCAGTTTCCTGTCCCGCAATGAGCAGTTCTTC
TRBV28,TRBD1,.,TRBJ1-6,CASSRDPRDRGSPLHF,TGTGCCAGCAGCCGCGATCCCCGGGACAGGGGTTCACCCCTCCACTTT
TRBV24-1,.,.,TRBJ2-2,CATSDLTGTGELFF,TGTGCCACCAGTGATTTGACAGGGACCGGGGAGCTGTTTTTT
TRBV7-3,.,.,TRBJ2-3,CASSLTWSVAAVF,TGTGCCAGCAGCTTAACGTGGTCGGTAGCGGCAGTATTT
TRBV7-2,TRBD1,once,TRBJ2-1,CASSYRGSSYNEQFF,TGTGCCAGCAGCTACAGGGGTAGCTCCTACAATGAGCAGTTCTTC
TRBV28,.,.,TRBJ2-3,CASSYLQRAKGGTDTQYF,TGTGCCAGCAGTTACCTGCAACGGGCGAAGGGGGGCACAGATACGCAGTATTTT
TRBV6-5,.,.,TRBJ2-7,CASSYSPRATYEQYF,TGTGCCAGCAGTTACTCGCCGCGGGCGACCTACGAGCAGTACTTC
TRBV4-1,TRBD2,.,TRBJ2-7,CASSQNSGGPRTREQYF,TGCGCCAGCAGCCAAAACAGCGGGGGACCCCGAACGCGGGAGCAGTACTTC
TRBV24-1,.,.,TRBJ2-1,CATSDGAASNEQFF,TGTGCCACCAGTGATGGTGCTGCGTCCAATGAGCAGTTCTTC
TRBV10-3,.,.,TRBJ1-3,CAIAPLSDTIYF,TGTGCCATCGCCCCCCTCAGTGACACCATATATTTT
TRBV11-1,TRBD2,.,TRBJ2-3,CASSWGAGKDTQYF,TGTGCCAGCAGCTGGGGAGCGGGAAAAGATACGCAGTATTTT
TRBV5-1,.,.,TRBJ2-1,CASSWGQNEQFF,TGCGCCAGCAGCTGGGGGCAAAATGAGCAGTTCTTC
TRBV4-1,TRBD1,.,TRBJ2-7,CASSQSGTASYEQYF,TGCGCCAGCAGCCAATCCGGGACAGCGTCCTACGAGCAGTACTTC
TRBV18,TRBD1,.,TRBJ1-1,CASSRNRGRTEAFF,TGTGCCAGCTCACGGAACAGGGGGCGCACTGAAGCTTTCTTT
TRBV7-8,TRBD1,.,TRBJ2-7,CASSLVAGTGAEQYF,TGTGCCAGCAGCTTAGTTGCCGGGACAGGGGCCGAGCAGTACTTC
TRBV7-6,.,.,TRBJ2-2,CASSSGGELFF,TGTGCCAGCAGCTCGGGCGGGGAGCTGTTTTTT
TRBV3-1/TRBV3-2,.,.,TRBJ2-2,CASSQQRPVTGDTGELFF,TGTGCCAGCAGCCAACAGCGCCCAGTCACGGGGGACACCGGGGAGCTGTTTTTT
TRBV15,.,.,TRBJ2-5,CATSSGGLGGETQYF,TGTGCCACCAGCAGCGGAGGCCTCGGAGGAGAGACCCAGTACTTC
TRBV7-2,TRBD1,few,TRBJ1-2,CASKPRTGRYGYTF,TGTGCCAGCAAGCCCCGGACAGGGCGCTATGGCTACACCTTC
TRBV7-2,.,.,TRBJ1-2,CASSLGGRRDYGYTF,TGTGCCAGCAGCTTAGGAGGGCGTAGGGACTATGGCTACACCTTC
TRBV4-1,TRBD2,.,TRBJ2-1,CASSPGLAGEYEQFF,TGCGCCAGCAGCCCCGGGCTAGCGGGGGAATATGAGCAGTTCTTC
TRBV5-1,TRBD1,few,TRBJ1-6,CASSLEPQGENSPLHF,TGCGCCAGCAGCCTCGAGCCCCAGGGGGAGAATTCACCCCTCCACTTT
TRBV28,TRBD1,.,TRBJ2-7,CASRTGRYEQYF,TGTGCCAGCCGGACAGGGCGATACGAGCAGTACTTC
TRBV9,TRBD1,.,TRBJ1-1,CASSKSTGFTEAFF,TGTGCCAGCAGCAAATCGACAGGGTTTACTGAAGCTTTCTTT
TRBV19,TRBD1,.,TRBJ2-5,CASSTTGGRETQYF,TGTGCCAGTAGTACCACAGGGGGGCGAGAGACCCAGTACTTC
TRBV6-5,.,few,TRBJ1-1,CASSYSGDNGAFF,TGTGCCAGCAGTTACTCGGGGGACAATGGGGCTTTCTTT
TRBV3-1/TRBV3-2,.,once,TRBJ1-1,CASSQERVTRAFF,TGTGCCAGCAGCCAAGAGAGGGTAACGAGGGCTTTCTTT
TRBV10-3,TRBD1,few,TRBJ1-5,CAISPDRDNQPQHF,TGTGCCATCAGTCCTGACAGGGATAATCAGCCCCAGCATTTT
TRBV3-1/TRBV3-2,.,few,TRBJ2-3,CASSQEIADRDTQYF,TGTGCCAGCAGCCAAGAAATAGCGGATCGGGATACGCAGTATTTT
TRBV27,.,.,TRBJ1-4,CASSLSIGLREKLFF,TGTGCCAGCAGTTTGAGTATAGGACTTCGAGAAAAACTGTTTTTT
TRBV29-1,.,.,TRBJ2-7,CSVAGSRLYEQYF,TGCAGCGTTGCCGGGTCCCGCCTCTACGAGCAGTACTTC
TRBV2,.,.,TRBJ2-7,CASSDQGQGYEQYF,TGTGCCAGCAGTGATCAGGGGCAGGGCTACGAGCAGTACTTC
TRBV7-9,.,.,TRBJ2-7,CASSPRWAGYEQYF,TGTGCCAGCAGTCCCCGGTGGGCGGGCTACGAGCAGTACTTC
TRBV3-1/TRBV3-2,TRBD2,.,TRBJ2-7,CASSLGLASYEQYF,TGTGCCAGCAGCCTTGGACTAGCCTCCTACGAGCAGTACTTC